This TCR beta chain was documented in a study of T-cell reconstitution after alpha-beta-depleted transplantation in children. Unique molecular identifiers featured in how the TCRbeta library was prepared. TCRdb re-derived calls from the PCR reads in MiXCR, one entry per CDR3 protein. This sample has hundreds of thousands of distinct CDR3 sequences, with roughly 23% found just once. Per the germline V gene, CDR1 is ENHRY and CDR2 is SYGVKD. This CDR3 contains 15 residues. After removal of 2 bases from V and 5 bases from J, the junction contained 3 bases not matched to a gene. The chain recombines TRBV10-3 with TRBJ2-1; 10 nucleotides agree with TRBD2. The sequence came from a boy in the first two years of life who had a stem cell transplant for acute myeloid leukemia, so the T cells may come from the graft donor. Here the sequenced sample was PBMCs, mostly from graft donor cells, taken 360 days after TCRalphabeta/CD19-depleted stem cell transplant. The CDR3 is CAISESGGANNEQFF. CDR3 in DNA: TGTGCCATCAGTGAGAGCGGGGGGGCGAACAATGAGCAGTTCTTC.